The T cell receptor beta chain described here comes from a study of graft-versus-host responses after intestinal transplantation. Looking at the study overall: Each recipient received anti-thymocyte globulin induction, then tacrolimus and steroids for approximately three years. Study-wide points: High graft-versus-host to host-versus-graft T cell clonal ratios marked allografts of patients with graft-donor macrochimerism. Investigators detected GvH clones in recipient marrow, with some emerging earlier in ileum or blood. Early post-transplant HvG declines showed an association with peak circulating GvH clone levels.

A note on this clone: The antigen remains undetermined.

Using immunoSEQ multiplex PCR, the repertoire was profiled, and TCRdb retains in-frame clones only, with some absent. The sample includes tens of thousands of clones, more than 70% of them seen just once. The CDR3 covers 13 residues. Trimming took 4 bases from V and 7 from J, leaving 14 bases between them. CDR1 MDHEN and CDR2 SYDVKM come from the germline V gene. The TCR sequence derives from a human donor who received an intestinal transplant. The V and J genes are TRBV28 and TRBJ2-7, with D perhaps matching TRBD1 (5 bases). The sample here was unstimulated CD8+ T cells sorted from spleen or lymph node cells, taken before intestinal transplant. The CDR3 coding sequence is TGTGCCAGCAGTTCTCTCAGGGTTTGGGAGCAGTACTTC. The encoded protein is CASSSLRVWEQYF.